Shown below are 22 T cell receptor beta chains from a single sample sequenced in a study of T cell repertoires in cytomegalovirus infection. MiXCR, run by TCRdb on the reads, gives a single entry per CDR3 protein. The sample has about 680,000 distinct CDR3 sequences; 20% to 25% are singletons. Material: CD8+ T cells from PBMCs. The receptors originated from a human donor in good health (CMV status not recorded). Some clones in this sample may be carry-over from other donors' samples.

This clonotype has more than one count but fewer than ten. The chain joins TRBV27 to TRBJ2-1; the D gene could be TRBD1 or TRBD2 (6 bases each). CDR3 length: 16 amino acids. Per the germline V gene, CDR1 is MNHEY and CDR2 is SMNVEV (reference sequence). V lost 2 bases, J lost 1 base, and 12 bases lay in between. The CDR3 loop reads CASSLNGGASYNEQFF. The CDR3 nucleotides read TGTGCCAGCAGTTTAAACGGGGGCGCTTCCTACAATGAGCAGTTCTTC.

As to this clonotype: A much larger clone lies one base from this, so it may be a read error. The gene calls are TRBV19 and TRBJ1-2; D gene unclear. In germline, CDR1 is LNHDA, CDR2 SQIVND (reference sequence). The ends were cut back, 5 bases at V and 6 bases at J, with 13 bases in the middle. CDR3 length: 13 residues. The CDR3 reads CASSGAVRNGYTF. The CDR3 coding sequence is TGTGCCAGTAGTGGTGCCGTCAGGAATGGCTACACCTTC.

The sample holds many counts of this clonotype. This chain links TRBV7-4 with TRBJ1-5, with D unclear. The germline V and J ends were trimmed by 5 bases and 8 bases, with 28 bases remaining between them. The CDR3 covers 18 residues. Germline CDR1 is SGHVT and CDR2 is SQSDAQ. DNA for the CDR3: TGTGCCAGCAGCCCCCACCTATGCGTTTGTACATTCGAGGAGCCCCAGCATTTT. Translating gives CASSPHLCVCTFEEPQHF.

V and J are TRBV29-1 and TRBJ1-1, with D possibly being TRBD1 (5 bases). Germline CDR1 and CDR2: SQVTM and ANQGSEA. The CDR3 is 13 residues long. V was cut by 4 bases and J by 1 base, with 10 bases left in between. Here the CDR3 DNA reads TGCAGCGTTGCTGACAGACCGAACACTGAAGCTTTCTTT. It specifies CSVADRPNTEAFF.

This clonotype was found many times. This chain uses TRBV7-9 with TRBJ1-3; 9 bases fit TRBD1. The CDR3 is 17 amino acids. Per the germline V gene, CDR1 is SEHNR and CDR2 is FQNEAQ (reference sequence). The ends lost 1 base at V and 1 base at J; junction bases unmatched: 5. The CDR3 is CASSLEGQGFSGNTIYF. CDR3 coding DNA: TGTGCCAGCAGCTTAGAGGGACAGGGCTTTTCTGGAAACACCATATATTTT.

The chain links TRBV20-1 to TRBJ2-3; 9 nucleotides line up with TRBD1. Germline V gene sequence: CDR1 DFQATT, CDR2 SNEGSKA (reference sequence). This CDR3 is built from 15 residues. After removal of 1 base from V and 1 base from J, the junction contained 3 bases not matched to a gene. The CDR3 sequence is CSARGTGAGTDTQYF. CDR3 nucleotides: TGCAGTGCTAGAGGGACAGGGGCGGGCACAGATACGCAGTATTTT.

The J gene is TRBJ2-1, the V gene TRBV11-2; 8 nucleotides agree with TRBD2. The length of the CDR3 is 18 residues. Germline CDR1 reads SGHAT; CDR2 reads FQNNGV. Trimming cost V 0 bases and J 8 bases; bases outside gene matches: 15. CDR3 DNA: TGTGCCAGCAGCTTAGATGAGGCGGGGGGAATAGATATCCATGAGCAGTTCTTC. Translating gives CASSLDEAGGIDIHEQFF.

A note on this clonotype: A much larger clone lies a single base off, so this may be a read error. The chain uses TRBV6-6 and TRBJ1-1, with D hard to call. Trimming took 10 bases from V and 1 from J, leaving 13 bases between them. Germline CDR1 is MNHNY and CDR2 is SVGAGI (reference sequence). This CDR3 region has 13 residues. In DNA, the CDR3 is TGTGCCAACCAACAGATAGGGAACACTGAAGCTTTCTTT. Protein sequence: CANQQIGNTEAFF.

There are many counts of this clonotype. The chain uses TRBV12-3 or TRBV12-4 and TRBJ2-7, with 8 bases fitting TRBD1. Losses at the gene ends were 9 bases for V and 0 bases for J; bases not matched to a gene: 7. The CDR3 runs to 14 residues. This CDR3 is CASSWGTGSYEQYF. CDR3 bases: TGTGCCAGTAGCTGGGGGACAGGCTCCTACGAGCAGTACTTC.

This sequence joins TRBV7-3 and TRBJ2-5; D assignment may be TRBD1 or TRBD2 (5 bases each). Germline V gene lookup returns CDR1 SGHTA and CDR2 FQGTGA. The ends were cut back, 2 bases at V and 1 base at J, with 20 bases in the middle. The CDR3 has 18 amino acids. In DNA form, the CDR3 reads TGTGCCAGCAGCTTAGCCTTTTATGACGGGGCCATCCAAGAGACCCAGTACTTC. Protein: CASSLAFYDGAIQETQYF.

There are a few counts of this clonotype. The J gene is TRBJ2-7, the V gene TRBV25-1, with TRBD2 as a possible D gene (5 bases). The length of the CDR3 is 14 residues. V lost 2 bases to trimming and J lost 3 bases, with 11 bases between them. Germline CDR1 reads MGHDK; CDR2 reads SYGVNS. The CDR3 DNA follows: TGTGCCAGCAGTGAACACGGAGGCGGCTACGAGCAGTACTTC. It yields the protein CASSEHGGGYEQYF.

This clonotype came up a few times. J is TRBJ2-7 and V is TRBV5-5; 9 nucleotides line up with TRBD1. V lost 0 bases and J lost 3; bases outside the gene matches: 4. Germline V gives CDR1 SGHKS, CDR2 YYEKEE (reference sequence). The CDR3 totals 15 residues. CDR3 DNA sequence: TGTGCCAGCAGCTTGGAAGGGACAGGGATCTACGAGCAGTACTTC. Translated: CASSLEGTGIYEQYF.

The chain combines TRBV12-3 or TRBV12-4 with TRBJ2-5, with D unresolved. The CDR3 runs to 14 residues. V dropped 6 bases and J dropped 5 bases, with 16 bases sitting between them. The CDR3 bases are TGTGCCAGCAGCTACATGGGCCTCGGGGAGACCCAGTACTTC. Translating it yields CASSYMGLGETQYF.

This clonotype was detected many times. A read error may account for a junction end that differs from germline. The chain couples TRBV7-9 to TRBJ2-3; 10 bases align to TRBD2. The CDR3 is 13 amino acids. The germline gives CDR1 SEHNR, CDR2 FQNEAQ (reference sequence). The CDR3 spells CASRLAGGPGQYF. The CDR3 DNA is TGTGCCAGCAGATTAGCGGGGGGACCAGGGCAGTATTTT.

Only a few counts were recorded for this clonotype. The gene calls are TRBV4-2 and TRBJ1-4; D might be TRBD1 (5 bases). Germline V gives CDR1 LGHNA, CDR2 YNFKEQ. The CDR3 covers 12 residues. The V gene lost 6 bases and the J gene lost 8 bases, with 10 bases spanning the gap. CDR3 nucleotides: TGTGCCAGCAGGACAGTTAGGGAAAAACTGTTTTTT. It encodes CASRTVREKLFF.

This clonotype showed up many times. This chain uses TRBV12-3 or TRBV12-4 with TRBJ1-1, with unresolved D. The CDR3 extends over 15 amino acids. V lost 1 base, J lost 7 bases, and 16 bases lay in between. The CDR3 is CASSLGTFLGIEAFF. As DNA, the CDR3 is TGTGCCAGCAGTTTAGGAACCTTTCTGGGCATTGAAGCTTTCTTT.

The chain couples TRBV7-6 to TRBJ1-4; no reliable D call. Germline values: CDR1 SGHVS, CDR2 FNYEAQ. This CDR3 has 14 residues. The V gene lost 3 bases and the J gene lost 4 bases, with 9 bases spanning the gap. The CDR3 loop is CASSLNARNEKLFF. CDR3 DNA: TGTGCCAGCAGCTTGAATGCTCGTAATGAAAAACTGTTTTTT.

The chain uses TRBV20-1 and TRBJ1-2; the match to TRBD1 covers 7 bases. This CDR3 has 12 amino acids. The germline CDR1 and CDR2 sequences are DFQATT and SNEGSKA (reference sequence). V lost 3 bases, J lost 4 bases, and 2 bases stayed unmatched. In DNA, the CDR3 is TGCAGTGCTAGCAGGGGGATCTATGGCTACACCTTC. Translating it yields CSASRGIYGYTF.

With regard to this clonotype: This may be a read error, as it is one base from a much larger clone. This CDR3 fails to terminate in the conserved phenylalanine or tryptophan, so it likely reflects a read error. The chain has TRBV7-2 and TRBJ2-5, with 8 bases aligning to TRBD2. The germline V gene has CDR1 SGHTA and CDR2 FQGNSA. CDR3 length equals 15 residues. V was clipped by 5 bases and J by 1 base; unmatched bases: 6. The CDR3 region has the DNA TGTGCCAGCAGCCGGACTAGCCGCATCCAAGAGACCCAGTACTCC. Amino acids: CASSRTSRIQETQYS.

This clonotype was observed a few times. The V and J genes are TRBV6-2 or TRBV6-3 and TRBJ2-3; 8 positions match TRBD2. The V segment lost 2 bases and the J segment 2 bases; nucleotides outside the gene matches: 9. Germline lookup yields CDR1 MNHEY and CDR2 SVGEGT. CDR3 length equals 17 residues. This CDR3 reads CASSYPREGPLTDTQYF. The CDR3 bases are TGTGCCAGCAGTTACCCCCGGGAGGGACCACTCACAGATACGCAGTATTTT.

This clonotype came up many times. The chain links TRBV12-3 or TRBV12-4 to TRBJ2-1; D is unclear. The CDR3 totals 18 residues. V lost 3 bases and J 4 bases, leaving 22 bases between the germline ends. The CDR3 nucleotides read TGTGCCAGCAGTTTTAGTCTCCTGGCCGACCGTACTTACAATGAGCAGTTCTTC. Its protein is CASSFSLLADRTYNEQFF.

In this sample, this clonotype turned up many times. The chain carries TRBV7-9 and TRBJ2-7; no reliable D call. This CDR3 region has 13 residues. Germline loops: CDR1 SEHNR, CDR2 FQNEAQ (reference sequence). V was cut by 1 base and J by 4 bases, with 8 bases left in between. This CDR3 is CASSLGRIYEQYV. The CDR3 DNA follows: TGTGCCAGCAGCTTAGGAAGGATTTACGAGCAGTACGTC.